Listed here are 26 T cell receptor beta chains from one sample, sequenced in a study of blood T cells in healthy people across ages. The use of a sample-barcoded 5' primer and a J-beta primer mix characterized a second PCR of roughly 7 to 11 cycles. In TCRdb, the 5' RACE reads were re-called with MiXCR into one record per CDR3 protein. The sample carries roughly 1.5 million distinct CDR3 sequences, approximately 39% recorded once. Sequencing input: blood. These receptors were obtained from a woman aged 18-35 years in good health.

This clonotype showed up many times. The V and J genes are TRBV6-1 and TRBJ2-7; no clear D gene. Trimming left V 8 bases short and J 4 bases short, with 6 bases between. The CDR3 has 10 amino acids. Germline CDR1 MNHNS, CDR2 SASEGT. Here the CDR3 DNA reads TGTGCCAGCGGCCCGTACGAGCAGTACTTC. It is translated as CASGPYEQYF.

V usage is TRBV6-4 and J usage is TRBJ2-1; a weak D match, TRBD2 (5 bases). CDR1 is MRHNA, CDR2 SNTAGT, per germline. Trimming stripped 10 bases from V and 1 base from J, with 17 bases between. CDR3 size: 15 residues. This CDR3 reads CAIHRGWRSYNEQFF. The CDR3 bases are TGTGCCATCCACCGGGGATGGAGGTCCTACAATGAGCAGTTCTTC.

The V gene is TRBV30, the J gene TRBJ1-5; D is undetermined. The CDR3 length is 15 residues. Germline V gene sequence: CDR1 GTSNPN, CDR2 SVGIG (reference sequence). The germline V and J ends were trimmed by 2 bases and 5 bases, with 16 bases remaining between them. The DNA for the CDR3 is TGTGCCTGGAGTCGGCGGGGTGGCGGGGATCAGCCCCAGCATTTT. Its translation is CAWSRRGGGDQPQHF.

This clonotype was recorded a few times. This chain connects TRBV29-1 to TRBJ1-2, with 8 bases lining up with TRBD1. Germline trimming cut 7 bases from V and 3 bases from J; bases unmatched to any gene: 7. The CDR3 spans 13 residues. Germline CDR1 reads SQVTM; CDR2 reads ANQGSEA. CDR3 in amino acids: CSGWTGQDYGYTF. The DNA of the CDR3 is TGCAGCGGATGGACAGGGCAGGACTATGGCTACACCTTC. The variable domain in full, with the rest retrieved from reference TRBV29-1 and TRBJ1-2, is SAVISQKPSRDICQRGTSLTIQCQVDSQVTMMFWYRQQPGQSLTLIATANQGSEATYESGFVIDKFPISRPNLTFSTLTVSNMSPEDSSIYLCSGWTGQDYGYTFGSGTRLTVV.

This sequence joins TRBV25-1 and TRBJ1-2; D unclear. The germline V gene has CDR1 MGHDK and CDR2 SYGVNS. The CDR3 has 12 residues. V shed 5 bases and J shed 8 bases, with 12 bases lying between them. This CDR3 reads CASSKRTEGYTF. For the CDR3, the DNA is TGTGCCAGCAGTAAACGGACGGAGGGCTACACCTTC.

The CDR3, as DNA: TGTGCCAGCAGCCTACCGACGGGGGCCACAGATACGCAGTATTTT. It yields the protein CASSLPTGATDTQYF. The V gene is TRBV7-2, the J gene TRBJ2-3; D is tentatively TRBD1 or TRBD2 (6 bases each). The CDR3 is 15 amino acids. CDR1 and CDR2 (germline): SGHTA, FQGNSA. Trimming left V 5 bases short and J 2 bases short, with 14 bases between.

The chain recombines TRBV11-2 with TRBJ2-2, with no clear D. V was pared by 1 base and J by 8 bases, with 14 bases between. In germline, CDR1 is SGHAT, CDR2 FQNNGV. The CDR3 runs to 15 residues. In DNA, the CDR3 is TGTGCCAGCAGCTTAGTAGCAAACCTCGCGGGGGAGCTGTTTTTT. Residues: CASSLVANLAGELFF.

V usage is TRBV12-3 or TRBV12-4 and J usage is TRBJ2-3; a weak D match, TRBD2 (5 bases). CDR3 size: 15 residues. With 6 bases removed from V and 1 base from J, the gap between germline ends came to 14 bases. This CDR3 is CASSFGLDRTDTQYF. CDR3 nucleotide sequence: TGTGCCAGCAGCTTCGGACTGGACCGCACAGATACGCAGTATTTT.

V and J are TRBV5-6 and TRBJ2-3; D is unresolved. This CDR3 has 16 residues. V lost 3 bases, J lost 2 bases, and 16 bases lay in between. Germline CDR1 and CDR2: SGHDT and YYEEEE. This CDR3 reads CASSSLDSYNTDTQYF. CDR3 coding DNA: TGTGCCAGCAGCTCGCTTGACTCTTACAACACAGATACGCAGTATTTT. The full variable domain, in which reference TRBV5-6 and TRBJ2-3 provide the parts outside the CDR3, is DAGVTQSPTHLIKTRGQQVTLRCSPKSGHDTVSWYQQALGQGPQFIFQYYEEEERQRGNFPDRFSGHQFPNYSSELNVNALLLGDSALYLCASSSLDSYNTDTQYFGPGTRLTVL.

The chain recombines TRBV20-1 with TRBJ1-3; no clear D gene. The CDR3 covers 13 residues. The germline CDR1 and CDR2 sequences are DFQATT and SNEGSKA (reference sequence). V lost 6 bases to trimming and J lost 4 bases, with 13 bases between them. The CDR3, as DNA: TGCAGTGCGGCAAGGGAGCTAGGAAACACCATATATTTT. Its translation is CSAARELGNTIYF.

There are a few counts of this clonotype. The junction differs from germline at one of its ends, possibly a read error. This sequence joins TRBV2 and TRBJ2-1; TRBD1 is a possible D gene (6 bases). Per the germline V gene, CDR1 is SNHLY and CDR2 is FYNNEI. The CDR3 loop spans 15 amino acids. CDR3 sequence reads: CASNEQGSSYNEQFF. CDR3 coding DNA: TGTGCCAGCAATGAACAGGGAAGCTCCTACAATGAGCAGTTCTTC.

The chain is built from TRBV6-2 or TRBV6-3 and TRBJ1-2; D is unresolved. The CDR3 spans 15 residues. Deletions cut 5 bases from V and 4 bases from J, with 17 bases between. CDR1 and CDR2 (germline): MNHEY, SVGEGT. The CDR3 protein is CASSRPGRMGYGYTF. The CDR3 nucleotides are TGTGCCAGCAGTCGCCCCGGCAGAATGGGCTATGGCTACACCTTC.

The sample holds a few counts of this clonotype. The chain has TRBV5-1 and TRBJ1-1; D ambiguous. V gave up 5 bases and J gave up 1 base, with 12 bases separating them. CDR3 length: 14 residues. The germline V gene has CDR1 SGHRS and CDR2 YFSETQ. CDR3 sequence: CASRPDPENTEAFF. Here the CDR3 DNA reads TGCGCCAGCAGACCGGACCCAGAGAACACTGAAGCTTTCTTT. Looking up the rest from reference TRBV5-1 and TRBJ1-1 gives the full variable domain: KAGVTQTPRYLIKTRGQQVTLSCSPISGHRSVSWYQQTPGQGLQFLFEYFSETQRNKGNFPGRFSGRQFSNSRSEMNVSTLELGDSALYLCASRPDPENTEAFFGQGTRLTVV.

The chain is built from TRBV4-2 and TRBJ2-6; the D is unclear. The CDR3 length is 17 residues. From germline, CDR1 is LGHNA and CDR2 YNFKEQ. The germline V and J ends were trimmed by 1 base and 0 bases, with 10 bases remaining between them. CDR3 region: CASSQAKESSGANVLTF. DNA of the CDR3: TGTGCCAGCAGCCAAGCCAAGGAGAGCTCTGGGGCCAACGTCCTGACTTTC.

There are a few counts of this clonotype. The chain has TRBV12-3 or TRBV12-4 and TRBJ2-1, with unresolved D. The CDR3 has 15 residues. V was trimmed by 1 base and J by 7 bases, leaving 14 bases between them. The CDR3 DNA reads TGTGCCAGCAGTTTAGTGTTAGCCGTCCGGAATGAGCAGTTCTTC. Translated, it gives CASSLVLAVRNEQFF.

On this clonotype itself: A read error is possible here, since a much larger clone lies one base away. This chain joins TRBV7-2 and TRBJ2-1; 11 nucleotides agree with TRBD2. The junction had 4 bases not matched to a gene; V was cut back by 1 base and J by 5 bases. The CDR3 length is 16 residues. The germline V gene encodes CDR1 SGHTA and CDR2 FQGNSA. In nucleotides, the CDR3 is TGTGCCAGCAGCTTAGAGGCGGGACTAGCGGACAATGAGCAGTTCTTC. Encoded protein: CASSLEAGLADNEQFF.

The CDR3 DNA is TGTGCCATCAGTTCGGGACAGGCGGCGAGCACAGATACGCAGTATTTT. This codes for CAISSGQAASTDTQYF. V usage is TRBV10-3 and J usage is TRBJ2-3, with 8 bases fitting TRBD1. J gave up 0 bases and V 5 bases, and 7 bases lay outside the gene matches. Germline CDR1 is ENHRY and CDR2 is SYGVKD. The CDR3 covers 16 residues.

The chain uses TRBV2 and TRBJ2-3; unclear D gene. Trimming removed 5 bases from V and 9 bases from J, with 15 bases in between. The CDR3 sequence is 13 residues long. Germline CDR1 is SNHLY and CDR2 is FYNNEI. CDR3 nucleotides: TGTGCCAGCAGTAAAGATGGCGAAGGCACGCAGTATTTT. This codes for CASSKDGEGTQYF.

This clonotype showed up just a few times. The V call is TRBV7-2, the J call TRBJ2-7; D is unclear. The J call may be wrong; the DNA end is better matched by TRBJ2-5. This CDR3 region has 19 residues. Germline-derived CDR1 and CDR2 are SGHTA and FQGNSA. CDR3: CASSPHPPYVKLLQETQYF. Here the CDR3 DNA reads TGTGCCAGCAGCCCGCACCCACCTTATGTAAAGCTACTACAAGAGACCCAGTACTTC.

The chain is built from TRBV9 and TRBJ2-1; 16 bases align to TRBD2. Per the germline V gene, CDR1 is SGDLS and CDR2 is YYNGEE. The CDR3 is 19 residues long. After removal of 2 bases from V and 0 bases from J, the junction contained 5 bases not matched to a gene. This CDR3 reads CASSVSGTSGGASYNEQFF. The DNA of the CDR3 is TGTGCCAGCAGCGTTTCCGGGACTAGCGGGGGGGCCTCCTACAATGAGCAGTTCTTC.

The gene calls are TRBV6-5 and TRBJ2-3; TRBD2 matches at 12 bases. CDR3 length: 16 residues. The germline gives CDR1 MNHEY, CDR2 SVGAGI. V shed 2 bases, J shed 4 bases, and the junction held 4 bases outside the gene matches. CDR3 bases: TGTGCCAGCAGTTACCTAGCGGGGGGGCAGGCAGATACGCAGTATTTT. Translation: CASSYLAGGQADTQYF.

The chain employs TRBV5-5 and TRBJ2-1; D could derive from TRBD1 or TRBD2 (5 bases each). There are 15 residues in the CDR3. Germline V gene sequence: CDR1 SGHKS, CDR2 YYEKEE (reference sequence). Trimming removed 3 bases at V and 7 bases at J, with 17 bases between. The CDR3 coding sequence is TGTGCCAGCAGCTCCGGGACGCAATTAAGGAATGAGCAGTTCTTC. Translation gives CASSSGTQLRNEQFF.

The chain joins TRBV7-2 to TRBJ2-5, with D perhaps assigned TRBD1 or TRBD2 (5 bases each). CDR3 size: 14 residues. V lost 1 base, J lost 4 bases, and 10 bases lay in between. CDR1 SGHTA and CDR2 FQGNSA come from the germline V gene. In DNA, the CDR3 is TGTGCCAGCAGCTTAGGAGGGGTCAGAGAGACCCAGTACTTC. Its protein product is CASSLGGVRETQYF.

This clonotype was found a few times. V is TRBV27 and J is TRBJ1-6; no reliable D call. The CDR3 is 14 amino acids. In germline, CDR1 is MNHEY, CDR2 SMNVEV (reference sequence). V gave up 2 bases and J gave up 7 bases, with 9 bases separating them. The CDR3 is CASSLISPNSPLHF. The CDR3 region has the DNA TGTGCCAGCAGTTTAATCAGTCCAAATTCACCCCTCCACTTT.

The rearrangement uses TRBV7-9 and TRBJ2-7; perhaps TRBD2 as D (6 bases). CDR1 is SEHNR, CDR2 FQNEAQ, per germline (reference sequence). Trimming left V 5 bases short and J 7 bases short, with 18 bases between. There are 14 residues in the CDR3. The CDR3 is CASSREADYNEQYF. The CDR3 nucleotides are TGTGCCAGCAGCCGGGAAGCGGACTACAATGAGCAGTACTTC.

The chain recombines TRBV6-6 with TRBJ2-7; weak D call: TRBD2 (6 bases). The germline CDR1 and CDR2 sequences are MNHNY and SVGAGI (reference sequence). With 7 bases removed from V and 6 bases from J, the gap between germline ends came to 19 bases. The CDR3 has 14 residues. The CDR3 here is CASTSEGLTTEQYF. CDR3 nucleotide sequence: TGTGCCAGCACCTCGGAGGGATTAACCACCGAGCAGTACTTC.